The following is a TCR beta chain sequence with its context. This specimen comes from a study of neoadjuvant anti-PD-1 for oral cavity cancer. The V gene's germline CDR1 is SGHNT and CDR2 YYREEE (reference sequence). V shed 2 bases and J 6 bases; nucleotides not matched to a gene: 8. The CDR3 covers 16 residues. This sample's time point: after neoadjuvant nivolumab, at surgical resection. No culture or expansion preceded analysis of these blood cells. Method: immunoSEQ multiplex PCR; TCRdb's copy keeps in-frame clones and lacks some. The profile covers about 72,000 clones, with roughly 85% appearing a single time and more than 3% taken by the ten largest.

This TCR came from a person between 40 and 85 years old with oral cavity squamous cell carcinoma. The sequenced sample was PBMCs, obtained after nivolumab (anti-PD-1) treatment. The chain has TRBV5-4 and TRBJ2-1; 10 positions match TRBD2. The CDR3 loop is CASSLGLAGVSNEQFF. CDR3 nucleotide sequence: TGTGCCAGCAGCTTAGGGCTAGCGGGAGTCTCCAATGAGCAGTTCTTC.